The clone carrying this T cell receptor beta chain was counted only a few times. Its matching antigen is unknown. The sample belongs to a study of response to subunit inactivated influenza vaccine. Notes on the study in general: Seasonal influenza vaccination, on each occasion, was suggested by the authors to recruit few new T cells.

The CDR3 consists of 15 residues. Germline V gene data show CDR1 as MGHRA and CDR2 as YSYEKL. Between the trimmed V and J ends, which lost 1 base and 4 bases, there was a span of 11 bases. Each CDR3 protein gets one entry after TCRdb re-called the RT-PCR reads with MiXCR. Among 700,000 to 800,000 distinct CDR3 sequences listed, less than 20% were seen once. The sequence derives from a man aged 50-60 years who received an inactivated influenza vaccine. The source material was PBMCs from blood, sampled 4 to 6 days after vaccination. The chain has TRBV4-1 and TRBJ1-3; possible D gene TRBD1, 5 bases. As DNA, the CDR3 is TGCGCCAGCAGCCAAGTCGGAGGGGCCGGAAACACCATATATTTT. The encoded protein is CASSQVGGAGNTIYF.